This T cell receptor (beta chain) stems from a study of monozygotic twins with inflammatory bowel disease (dated by TCRdb to between 2017 and 2020). Concerning the study at large: A total of some 30 monozygotic twin pairs were included in the full study, comprising nine German pairs (four IBD-concordant, five IBD-discordant) and 19 IBD-discordant Danish pairs. Within discordant pairs, disease-associated traits were sought mainly by comparing IBD patients with their genetically identical healthy co-twins. Each individual had, on average, about 151 000 unique TCRalpha sequences and 181 000 unique TCRbeta sequences available for analysis.

From each donor, a roughly 2.5 ml peripheral blood sample was collected into PAXgene tubes and stored at -80 degrees C. Without T cell sorting, total RNA was isolated from whole blood using the PAXgene blood miRNA kit on an automated QIAcube. Peripheral blood from monozygotic twin pairs concordant or discordant for inflammatory bowel disease was subjected to deep TCRalpha and TCRbeta repertoire profiling with unique molecular barcoding. For every twin pair, smoking habits were documented, and each individual was categorised as a current, former or never smoker. For this clonotype: Its antigen remains unidentified.

For CDR1 and CDR2, the germline V gene lists MDHEN and SYDVKM. Taken from cysteine to phenylalanine, the CDR3 has 13 residues. The protein alone is recorded here. Receptor amplification or capture employed 5' RACE. Each TCR library was prepared from about 3.5 ug of total RNA. For each sample, cDNA was synthesized in eight separate reactions using SMARTScribe reverse transcriptase. During cDNA synthesis, template switching was used to introduce unique molecular identifiers that contained a 6-nucleotide sample barcode. Two nested PCRs of roughly 16 and 10 cycles amplified the TCRalpha and TCRbeta cDNA, and bead purification followed each PCR. Before amplification, cDNA was treated with uracil DNA-glycosylase and purified using the QIAquick PCR purification kit. The second PCR added Illumina TruSeq-compatible adapters along with sample-specific barcodes. Library quality and concentration were checked on TapeStation and Qubit, and libraries were pooled at 5 to 6.5 ng each. Pooled libraries were sequenced on an Illumina HiSeq2500 single-index Rapid Run with 2 x 100 bp reads and custom sequencing primers. The paper's processing steps were these. MiGEC version 1.2.6 was used for UMI-based consensus assembly, which corrected PCR and sequencing errors. V(D)J alignment, clonotype assembly and CDR3 extraction were performed with MiXCR version 2.1.1. To normalise gene usage, clonotype sharing and MAIT/NKT TCR abundance, the analysis used the top 1000, 10 000 and 20 000 clonotypes per sample. Diversity was computed as the inverse Simpson index with the vegan R package after downsampling to 27 000 UMIs. Paired Mann-Whitney U tests were applied to discordant twin pairs, and Benjamini-Hochberg correction was used for multiple testing. The reads were reprocessed in TCRdb, with one entry per CDR3 protein sequence and no accompanying DNA. The V and J calls were determined by TCRdb, not by the authors. The sample table on file contains around 380,000 distinct CDR3 sequences. 2% to 3% of the sample comes from the top ten.

Here is what the overall study found, with its caveats: IBD patients shared fewer clonotypes with other individuals than healthy twins did, most markedly in patients showing signs of disease activity. A decrease in TCRbeta repertoire diversity, as measured by inverse Simpson index, was observed in IBD patients compared with their healthy co-twins. Distinction between different T cell subtypes could not be achieved in the analysis. No difference in repertoire similarity was observed between concordant and discordant twins, possibly owing to limited statistical power. Background noise and inter-individual variability may have been introduced into the repertoires by the differing immunosuppressive treatments among patients. The results gave no support for a single strong signal or clonotype linked to IBD.

What was sequenced was blood. The chain links TRBV28 with TRBJ1-2; TCRdb gives TRBD1 as the D gene, but with no DNA this cannot be confirmed. The origin of this receptor is a human donor with ulcerative colitis or Crohn's disease, or a healthy co-twin of an affected twin (not recorded which). The CDR3 loop reads CASSTQGVYGYTF.